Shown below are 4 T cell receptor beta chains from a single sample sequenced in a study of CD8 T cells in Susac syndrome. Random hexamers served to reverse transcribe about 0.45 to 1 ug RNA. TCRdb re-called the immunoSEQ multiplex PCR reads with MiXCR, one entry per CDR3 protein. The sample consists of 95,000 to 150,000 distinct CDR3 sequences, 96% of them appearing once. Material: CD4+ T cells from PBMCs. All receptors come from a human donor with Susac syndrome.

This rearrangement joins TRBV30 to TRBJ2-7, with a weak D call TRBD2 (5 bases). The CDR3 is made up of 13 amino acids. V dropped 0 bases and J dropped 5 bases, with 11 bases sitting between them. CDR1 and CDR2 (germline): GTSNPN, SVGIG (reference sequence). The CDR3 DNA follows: TGTGCCTGGAGTGTAAGGAGGACCGACGAGCAGTACTTC. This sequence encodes CAWSVRRTDEQYF.

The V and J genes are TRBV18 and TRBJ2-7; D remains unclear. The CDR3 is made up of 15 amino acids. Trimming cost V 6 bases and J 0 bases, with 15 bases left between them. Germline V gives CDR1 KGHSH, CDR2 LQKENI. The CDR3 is CASSPLRQDSYEQYF. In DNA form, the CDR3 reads TGTGCCAGCTCCCCGCTTCGGCAGGACTCCTACGAGCAGTACTTC. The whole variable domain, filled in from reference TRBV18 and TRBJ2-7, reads NAGVMQNPRHLVRRRGQEARLRCSPMKGHSHVYWYRQLPEEGLKFMVYLQKENIIDESGMPKERFSAEFPKEGPSILRIQQVVRGDSAAYFCASSPLRQDSYEQYFGPGTRLTVT.

In nucleotides, the CDR3 is TGCAGCGTTGAAATCGAGCCTTCCACCCCAGGCTATGGCTACACCTTC. Protein: CSVEIEPSTPGYGYTF. The rearrangement uses TRBV29-1 and TRBJ1-2; D is undetermined. This CDR3 has 16 residues. Germline V gene lookup returns CDR1 SQVTM and CDR2 ANQGSEA. Trimming took off 2 bases at V and 4 bases at J, with 20 bases between the two ends.

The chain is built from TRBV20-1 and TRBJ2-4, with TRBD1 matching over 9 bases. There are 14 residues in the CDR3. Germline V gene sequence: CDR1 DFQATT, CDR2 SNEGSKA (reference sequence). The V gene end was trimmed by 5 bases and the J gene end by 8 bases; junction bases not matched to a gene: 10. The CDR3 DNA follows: TGCAGTGCTGCAGACGGGACAGGGATGTACATTCAGTACTTC. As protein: CSAADGTGMYIQYF.